Below, 17 T cell receptor beta chains from the same sample are listed, as sequenced in a study of blood T cell repertoires in COVID-19. Sequenced by immunoSEQ multiplex PCR; TCRdb stores in-frame clones only, minus some. Here the sample spans over 110,000 clones, approximately 80% being singletons. Specimen: peripheral blood. These receptor sequences come from a man between 70 and 80 years old who had recovered from COVID-19.

The gene calls are TRBV5-1 and TRBJ1-1, with TRBD1 as a possible D gene (5 bases). From germline, CDR1 is SGHRS and CDR2 YFSETQ. Trimming pared 3 bases from V and 1 base from J, leaving 10 bases between. The CDR3 is 14 residues long. In DNA, the CDR3 is TGCGCCAGCAGCTCGGGACTCGCGAACACTGAAGCTTTCTTT. It is translated as CASSSGLANTEAFF.

The gene calls are TRBV10-3 and TRBJ1-1, with TRBD1 matching over 9 bases. J was trimmed by 0 bases and V by 6 bases; bases with no gene match: 2. Germline-derived CDR1 and CDR2 are ENHRY and SYGVKD. There are 14 residues in the CDR3. The CDR3 DNA is TGTGCCATCAGGGGACAGGGCGTGAACACTGAAGCTTTCTTT. Protein sequence: CAIRGQGVNTEAFF.

The gene calls are TRBV4-1 and TRBJ2-5, with a tentative D call TRBD2 (6 bases). From germline, CDR1 is MGHRA and CDR2 YSYEKL. V was clipped by 6 bases and J by 4 bases, with 18 bases between them. There are 15 residues in the CDR3. In DNA form, the CDR3 reads TGCGCCAGCAGACCGTTCCGGGAGCTAATAGAGACCCAGTACTTC. Amino acids: CASRPFRELIETQYF.

The chain employs TRBV7-9 and TRBJ1-5; 7 positions match TRBD1. J was trimmed by 2 bases and V by 4 bases; bases with no gene match: 8. This CDR3 is 16 amino acids long. In germline, CDR1 is SEHNR, CDR2 FQNEAQ (reference sequence). The DNA of the CDR3 is TGTGCCAGCAGCTCCGACAGGGTCCATGGCAATCAGCCCCAGCATTTT. Translation: CASSSDRVHGNQPQHF.

The CDR3 nucleotides are TGTGCCAGCAATCCCAGGGGGCGATATGGCTACACCTTC. Its translation is CASNPRGRYGYTF. The chain combines TRBV6-5 with TRBJ1-2; TRBD1 matches 8 bases. J gave up 5 bases and V 7 bases, and 6 bases lay outside the gene matches. The germline V gene has CDR1 MNHEY and CDR2 SVGAGI. The CDR3 has 13 residues.

The chain combines TRBV15 with TRBJ2-2; D is perhaps TRBD2 (5 bases). CDR3 length: 16 amino acids. Between the trimmed V and J ends, which lost 6 bases and 0 bases, there was a span of 14 bases. CDR1 and CDR2 (germline): LNHNV, YYDKDF (reference sequence). CDR3 sequence (DNA): TGTGCCACCAGGAACGGACTCACCGCGAACACCGGGGAGCTGTTTTTT. It codes for CATRNGLTANTGELFF.

The gene calls are TRBV7-8 and TRBJ1-1, with 9 bases fitting TRBD1. CDR1 SGHVS and CDR2 FQNEAQ come from the germline V gene. The CDR3 runs 16 residues. V gave up 7 bases and J gave up 1 base; unmatched junction bases: 10. The CDR3 spells CASTGRRDRANTEAFF. In nucleotides, the CDR3 is TGTGCCAGCACCGGACGCCGGGACAGGGCGAACACTGAAGCTTTCTTT.

The chain links TRBV18 to TRBJ1-2; maybe TRBD1 (5 bases). The CDR3 covers 15 residues. Germline CDR1 is KGHSH and CDR2 is LQKENI. Trimming stripped 3 bases from V and 5 bases from J, with 16 bases between. The CDR3 DNA reads as TGTGCCAGCTCACCCGATATAACAGGCGGATATGGCTACACCTTC. Amino acid sequence: CASSPDITGGYGYTF.

The chain has TRBV3-1 (or the pseudogene TRBV3-2) and TRBJ2-5; a possible D gene is TRBD1 (6 bases). Germline assignment: CDR1 LGHDT and CDR2 YNNKEL (reference sequence). V lost 2 bases, J lost 0 bases, and 10 bases lay in between. The CDR3 spans 15 residues. CDR3: CASSQFGDNQETQYF. The CDR3 coding sequence is TGTGCCAGCAGCCAATTCGGGGACAACCAAGAGACCCAGTACTTC.

V is TRBV6-1 and J is TRBJ2-7; TRBD1 matches 10 bases. Germline trimming cut 3 bases from V and 6 bases from J; bases unmatched to any gene: 8. The CDR3 totals 15 residues. Germline V gene sequence: CDR1 MNHNS, CDR2 SASEGT. This CDR3 is CASSELRDRGPEQYF. The CDR3 DNA reads TGTGCCAGCAGTGAGCTTCGGGACAGGGGCCCCGAGCAGTACTTC.

This clone was found a few times. The chain is built from TRBV6-2 or TRBV6-3 and TRBJ2-5; D might be TRBD2 (5 bases). Germline assignment: CDR1 MNHEY and CDR2 SVGEGT. The CDR3 is 16 residues long. V lost 2 bases and J lost 3, with 16 bases in between. The CDR3: CASSYPHRDREETQYF. CDR3 coding DNA: TGTGCCAGCAGTTACCCTCACCGGGATCGGGAAGAGACCCAGTACTTC.

The chain combines TRBV7-6 with TRBJ2-2; a possible D gene is TRBD2 (6 bases). CDR3 length equals 15 residues. V was cut by 4 bases and J by 4 bases, with 13 bases left in between. Per the germline V gene, CDR1 is SGHVS and CDR2 is FNYEAQ. The CDR3 is CASSSSSVGTGELFF. The CDR3 nucleotides read TGTGCCAGCAGCTCGTCTAGCGTTGGCACCGGGGAGCTGTTTTTT.

In this sample, this clone turned up a few times. The J gene is TRBJ2-1, the V gene TRBV11-3; 11 nucleotides align to TRBD2. V trimming: 4 bases; J trimming: 9 bases; junction bases outside the gene matches: 8. The germline V gene encodes CDR1 SGHNT and CDR2 YENEEA. The length of the CDR3 is 15 residues. The CDR3 region has the DNA TGTGCCAGCAGCTCTACTAGCGGGAGCTATAGTGAGCAGTTCTTC. Amino acids: CASSSTSGSYSEQFF.

The sample holds one count of this clone. DNA of the CDR3: TGTGCCAGCAGCCTGGACAGGTACCAAGAGACCCAGTACTTC. Translated, it gives CASSLDRYQETQYF. V usage is TRBV27 and J usage is TRBJ2-5, with TRBD1 identical over 7 bases. CDR1 MNHEY and CDR2 SMNVEV come from the germline V gene (reference sequence). After removal of 6 bases from V and 0 bases from J, the junction contained 4 bases not matched to a gene. CDR3 length: 14 residues.

The gene calls are TRBV30 and TRBJ2-7; tentatively, D is TRBD2 (6 bases). This CDR3 comprises 13 residues. Between the trimmed V and J ends, which lost 3 bases and 6 bases, there was a span of 15 bases. Per the germline V gene, CDR1 is GTSNPN and CDR2 is SVGIG (reference sequence). The CDR3 loop reads CAWSTWGVAEQYF. CDR3 DNA sequence: TGTGCCTGGAGCACTTGGGGGGTGGCCGAGCAGTACTTC. The variable domain in full, with the rest retrieved from reference TRBV30 and TRBJ2-7, is SQTIHQWPATLVQPVGSPLSLECTVEGTSNPNLYWYRQAAGRGLQLLFYSVGIGQISSEVPQNLSASRPQDRQFILSSKKLLLSDSGFYLCAWSTWGVAEQYFGPGTRLTVT.

The table lists this clone with a count of one. The V call is TRBV3-1 (or the pseudogene TRBV3-2), the J call TRBJ1-3; D may be TRBD1 (5 bases). This CDR3 is built from 16 residues. CDR1 LGHDT and CDR2 YNNKEL come from the germline V gene (reference sequence). Trimming took off 0 bases at V and 0 bases at J, with 9 bases between the two ends. CDR3: CASSQDWRGSGNTIYF. The CDR3 coding sequence is TGTGCCAGCAGCCAAGATTGGAGGGGCTCTGGAAACACCATATATTTT.

The chain has TRBV12-5 and TRBJ2-7, with D uncertain. The V end was cut by 2 bases, the J end by 3 bases, with 5 bases between. In germline, CDR1 is LGHNT, CDR2 FRNRAP. The CDR3 is 12 residues long. The CDR3 is CASGLLSYEQYF. The CDR3 region has the DNA TGTGCTAGTGGTTTGTTGAGCTACGAGCAGTACTTC. The full variable domain, with the rest looked up from reference TRBV12-5 and TRBJ2-7, is DARVTQTPRHKVTEMGQEVTMRCQPILGHNTVFWYRQTMMQGLELLAYFRNRAPLDDSGMPKDRFSAEMPDATLATLKIQPSEPRDSAVYFCASGLLSYEQYFGPGTRLTVT.